This TCR beta chain was sequenced during a study of cytomegalovirus exposure and HLA in healthy donors (dated by TCRdb to 2016 to 2017). Looking at the study overall: In an earlier analysis of 587 of the donors, 276 Gb of sequence data and 90 million to 120 million unique TCR beta sequences from some 170 million T cells were reported. Donor age, sex, ethnicity and CMV serostatus were compiled together with the repertoire data. An early release that covered about 640 HLA-typed donors contained approximately 320 gigabases of sequencing data and 70 million to 100 million unique TCR sequences. A later genetic analysis took genome-wide SNP genotypes for 398 of the 666 donors and used that subset as a discovery cohort. The study was designed to test whether signatures of past pathogen exposure could be identified by cataloging public T cell receptors. A later analysis re-analyzed previously published TCR beta repertoires from roughly 630 donors and added high-resolution HLA genotyping to study TCR occurrence patterns. In addition to the first cohort of 666 subjects, a separate validation cohort of 130 or so different subjects was used. Among around 400 genotyped donors of the cohort, an average of roughly 230,000 unique TCR beta nucleotide sequences was sequenced per donor, of which about 19% were non-productive. To predict cytomegalovirus infection status, the study brought together high-throughput TCR immunosequencing, statistical association of individual TCRs with disease status, and machine learning. Of the 300 to 500 genotyped donors, 75% to 85% were placed in the genetic ancestry cluster associated with self-reported Caucasian donors. Roughly 5 DR-DQ haplotypes were handled as single units for association and clustering, since linkage in the cohort was strong. HLA typing included class I and class II loci at four-digit resolution. All discovery cohort repertoires had been generated using a single sequencing platform. In an earlier analysis of roughly 540 of the donors, high-throughput TCR beta sequencing was used to judge whether each TCR beta V gene segment behaved as functional or pseudogenic. The number of typed donors differed by locus: roughly 620-630 for A, B, C, DRB1 and DQB1; some 500 for DQA1; approximately 600 for DPA1; and about 450 for DPB1. In the later analysis, no new phenotypic data were used to find candidate immune exposures; instead, reliance was placed on TCR beta sequences and their occurrence across donors. The study used immunosequencing to profile the T cell repertoires of 670 or so subjects and linked those repertoires to cytomegalovirus serostatus. Paper-wide results and their limitations: In a later genetic analysis, a missense DCLRE1C variant was associated with V-gene and J-gene trimming of TCR beta chains, and the association was replicated in an independent cohort. A later analysis reported that several top co-occurrence clusters appeared linked to parvovirus B19, influenza, CMV and Epstein-Barr virus. A cluster of highly shared sequence variants was judged likely to represent a technical artifact of the sequencing pipeline. In a later analysis, the rate of TCR association differed among HLA loci, with DRB1 alleles having the most associated TCRs and HLA-C alleles having the fewest. According to a later analysis, most CMV-associated TCR beta chains appeared to be HLA-restricted, and the HLA associations seemed to be driven largely by CMV exposure. In an earlier analysis of about 600 of the donors, most TCR beta V segments appeared in productive rearrangements about 87% or about 30% of the time, broadly matching IMGT annotations. HLA typing was unavailable for some donors at each locus, so association tests used only the typed subset. Roughly uniform sequencing depth across donors was assumed in presence/absence analyses, although this assumption may not hold. Three of the identified cytomegalovirus-associated TCR beta chains were confirmed in vitro to be specific for cytomegalovirus antigens. Cytomegalovirus status was reported to be diagnosed by the classifier with high specificity and sensitivity in both the original and validation cohorts. In a later analysis, HLA-associated TCR beta chains were found to be more clonally expanded and to have lower generation probabilities than equally common non-associated chains. Only TCR beta chains were sequenced in this cohort, and the absence of alpha or paired-chain data limited detectable features. Most TCR sequences were observed very rarely across donors, whereas some public TCRs were present in many individuals. According to a later genetic analysis, donors in an Asian-associated ancestry cluster had fewer N-insertions in productive TCRs than the roughly 700-donor mean. When HLA alleles, especially DR and DQ, strongly co-occurred, TCR associations were difficult to assign to individual alleles. The study gave a list of about 170 TCR beta chains associated with cytomegalovirus. Because counts were too low, about 15 rarely observed V segments, including chromosome 9 orphons, were left out of the earlier analysis of some 600 of the donors. Linkage disequilibrium might explain the correlated functional status among segregating V segments, but an unknown experimental factor could not be excluded. For the cohort, immune exposure information was limited to CMV serostatus. The authors suggested that the approach could potentially be extended to other disease states and immunological phenotypes. A further reported finding was that TCR beta sequences accurately predicted the HLA-A and HLA-B alleles for most subjects in the first cohort. A later analysis associated 17,000 or so TCR beta sequences with specific HLA alleles at a false discovery rate of 0.05. Some IMGT-functional V segments, including TRBV6-2 and TRBV6-3, could not be distinguished by the 87-base-pair reads and were therefore excluded.

This clone has more than one count but fewer than ten. Its specific antigen is unknown. Per-base qualities were not stored, and no clone one base away is much larger. The cohort comprised approximately 700 healthy bone marrow donors. At the time of sampling, every cohort member was nominally healthy, though immune exposures that went unrecorded were likely present. The donor tested CMV seropositive and was one of the 289 seropositive cohort members. Each donor provided a peripheral blood sample, and peripheral blood mononuclear cells were used for TCR beta sequencing. The Qiagen DNeasy Blood Extraction Kit was used to extract genomic DNA from the blood cell samples. The method behind the library was the immunoSEQ multiplex PCR assay. The multiplex PCR relied on a mix of 60 forward primers for TCR Vbeta segments and 13 reverse primers for TCR Jbeta segments. A multiplex PCR assay on genomic DNA amplified the CDR3 region of rearranged TCR beta genes. Amplified TCR beta libraries were sequenced as 87-base-pair reads on the Illumina HiSeq System. The original methods were these. In a later analysis, tens of millions of unique TCR beta chains were counted across the roughly 610 repertoires, and around 10 million of these chains were shared by at least two donors. To remove PCR and sequencing errors, raw reads were error-corrected and collapsed into unique sequences using a nearest-neighbor algorithm that merged closely related sequences. V, D and J gene segments were assigned by aligning CDR3 sequences to IMGT reference sequences. For a sequence to be retained, a match of at least six nucleotides was required to both a V gene segment and a J gene segment. A rearrangement was called productive if the CDR3 had no stop codons and remained in frame with V and J, and every other rearrangement was called non-productive. CDR3 was defined by IMGT convention, running from the second conserved V-encoded cysteine to the conserved J-encoded phenylalanine. Sequences without an unambiguous match to a single V gene segment were excluded from the earlier analysis of almost 600 of the donors. In an earlier analysis of 450 to 750 of the donors, a V segment was called functional when productive rearrangements were above 56.7%, and segregating when the standard deviation between donors exceeded 5%. A statistical classification framework was built for diagnosing cytomegalovirus status from the catalog of TCR beta chain sequences. In a later analysis, TCR nucleotide sequences were compared against IMGT/GENE-DB human TR gene sequences so that V and J genes could be assigned. The TCRdist pipeline was used in a later analysis to assign CDR3 sequences and most-parsimonious VDJ recombination scenarios. In a later analysis, each TCR beta chain was defined by its CDR3 amino acid sequence together with its V-gene family, and reads lacking a unique V-gene family were excluded. In a later analysis, around 650 highly shared, low-generation-probability nucleotide sequences were removed to address suspected cross-contamination and a sequencing artifact. A later analysis calculated a clonal expansion index for each public chain from normalized within-repertoire ranks of inferred template counts. In a later analysis, generation probabilities were computed with a VDJ recombination model fitted to out-of-frame rearrangements, and the resulting probabilities were checked against IGoR. In a later analysis, TCR-TCR, TCR-HLA and TCR-CMV co-occurrence was scored with hypergeometric tests, and a repertoire-size bias correction was applied to TCR pairs. False discovery rates were estimated in a later analysis by permuting HLA or CMV assignments 20 times. In a later analysis, co-occurring TCRs were grouped using DBSCAN, and TCRdist sequence similarity was added for clustering within HLA-allele-positive subsets. Repertoires with fewer than 30,000 or more than 120,000 public chains, plus five repertoires with anomalous nucleotide sharing, were excluded from co-occurrence clustering. TCRdb obtained this table from immuneACCESS and retained in-frame rearrangements with V and J assigned. These tables miss some clones; where compared with another copy, unresolved V genes account for less than half of the shortfall, and the remainder is unexplained. V, J and clone size were drawn from that table, and D and trimming were deduced from the DNA. Counted in this sample were approximately 69,000 clones; 65% to 70% of them appeared once. The top ten clonotypes cover less than 25% of the sample.

In the germline V gene (reference sequence), CDR1 corresponds to LNHDA and CDR2 to SQIVND. V gives up 3 bases and J gives up 0 bases, and the segment between their germline ends measures 11 bases. The CDR3 measures 15 amino acids from cysteine to phenylalanine. The retained sequence is limited to the CDR3, 45 bases, with the frame set at the first base. The chain employs TRBV19 and TRBJ1-1, with TRBD1 perhaps the D gene, on 5 matching bases. The specimen sequenced was PBMCs. The clonotype originates from a middle-aged man in good health and CMV-seropositive. The DNA sequence reads TGTGCCAGTAGTATCCGACAGTCCATGAACACTGAAGCTTTCTTT. This sequence encodes CASSIRQSMNTEAFF.